These T cell receptor beta chains were read from a single sample in a study of metastatic and nonmetastatic thyroid tumors. TCRdb recomputed clones from the PCR reads via MiXCR. The repertoire holds some 8,800 clones, around 40% seen once, with 25% to 35% in the top ten. Sequencing was performed on tumor tissue. These receptors were collected from a male donor with papillary thyroid cancer or a benign thyroid nodule (not recorded which). Some clones in this sample may be carry-over from other donors' samples. Both conserved end residues are part of each CDR3. D genes are given only for firm matches. Clone sizes are given selectively: once, few, many, or a class where the clone is expanded.

. | TRBJ1-3 | TRBD1 | TRBV7-6 | CASSSAGGASQDTIYF | TGTGCCAGCAGCTCCGCAGGGGGCGCCAGTCAAGACACCATATATTTT
. | TRBJ2-7 | . | TRBV5-5 | CASSRSGADEQYF | TGTGCCAGCAGCCGCTCAGGGGCCGATGAGCAGTACTTC
once | TRBJ2-7 | . | TRBV11-3 | CASSSQQGGEQYF | TGTGCCAGCAGCTCCCAACAGGGCGGAGAGCAGTACTTC
few | TRBJ2-1 | . | TRBV6-5 | CASSYRTGRGDEQFF | TGTGCCAGCAGTTACAGAACAGGCCGAGGCGATGAGCAGTTCTTC
. | TRBJ2-5 | TRBD2 | TRBV28 | CASSDSSGEETQYF | TGTGCCAGCAGTGACTCTAGCGGGGAAGAGACCCAGTACTTC
few | TRBJ2-1 | . | TRBV4-1 | CASSPEVRASFRSNEQFF | TGCGCCAGCAGCCCAGAGGTACGGGCTAGCTTTAGGAGTAATGAGCAGTTCTTC
few | TRBJ2-7 | . | TRBV20-1 | CSARDQRRASYEQYF | TGCAGTGCTAGAGATCAGCGACGAGCCTCTTACGAGCAGTACTTC
. | TRBJ2-1 | TRBD2 | TRBV4-1 | CASSQTRTGVAGGRGYNEQFF | TGCGCCAGCAGCCAAACTCGAACCGGTGTAGCGGGAGGCCGGGGGTACAATGAGCAGTTCTTC
. | TRBJ2-7 | TRBD2 | TRBV28 | CASSLTSGRYEQYF | TGTGCCAGCAGCCTCACTAGCGGCCGGTACGAGCAGTACTTC
. | TRBJ1-2 | TRBD1 | TRBV6-2/TRBV6-3 | CASRSTGQGPYVYTF | TGTGCCAGCAGATCCACGGGACAGGGACCATATGTCTACACCTTC
. | TRBJ2-1 | . | TRBV30 | CAWSQLGNSYNEQFF | TGTGCCTGGAGCCAACTAGGTAACTCCTACAATGAGCAGTTCTTC